In this sample, the clone carrying this T cell receptor (beta chain) turned up many times. Its target is not known. V was clipped by 7 bases and J by 3 bases, with 12 bases between them. Germline CDR1 reads MNHNS; CDR2 reads SASEGT. There are 13 residues in the CDR3. After template switching added a universal primer site, the resulting cDNA carried unique molecular identifiers. One entry per CDR3 protein results from TCRdb running MiXCR on the 5' RACE reads. Found here are 500,000 to 650,000 distinct CDR3 sequences, 7.1% of them singletons; the top ten hold about 1.5%. The data originate from a study of identical twins. Findings of the study overall: Models underestimated out-of-frame TCR alpha sharing in monozygotic twins. Cross-sectional statistical analysis was relied on for the conclusions, without the same donors being followed. Abundant beta clonotypes from cord blood bore fewer insertions; memory repertoires lacked this pattern.

The same sample was also studied in work on yellow fever vaccine responses in identical twins.

The TCR sequence derives from a woman younger than 35 in good health. Sequencing used PBMCs. The chain is built from TRBV6-1 and TRBJ1-1, with a tentative D call TRBD1 (6 bases). The CDR3 coding sequence is TGTGCCAGCAAAGAGACAGGAGACACTGAAGCTTTCTTT. Protein sequence: CASKETGDTEAFF.